This entry lists 27 T cell receptor beta chains sequenced from one sample in a study of T cells in localized non-small cell lung cancer. Profiling relied on immunoSEQ multiplex PCR, and the TCRdb table lists in-frame clones only, not all of them. The sample yields fewer than 15,000 clones, roughly 80% seen once. This material consisted of peripheral blood, taken before any cancer treatment. All receptors derive from a female donor older than 55 with stage I squamous cell lung carcinoma.

This clone has only a few counts. The genes are TRBV11-2 and TRBJ1-6; possible D gene TRBD1, 6 bases. V lost 5 bases and J lost 2, with 10 bases in between. This CDR3 region has 15 residues. In germline, CDR1 is SGHAT, CDR2 FQNNGV. The chain's CDR3 is CASSTGQTYNSPLHF. CDR3 bases: TGTGCCAGCAGCACTGGACAGACCTATAATTCACCCCTCCACTTT. Full variable domain (outside the CDR3, taken from reference TRBV11-2 and TRBJ1-6): EAGVAQSPRYKIIEKRQSVAFWCNPISGHATLYWYQQILGQGPKLLIQFQNNGVVDDSQLPKDRFSAERLKGVDSTLKIQPAKLEDSAVYLCASSTGQTYNSPLHFGNGTRLTVT.

This clone appeared once. This chain connects TRBV6-5 to TRBJ2-3; D is ambiguous. V gave up 10 bases and J gave up 2 bases, with 10 bases separating them. The CDR3 is 12 residues long. CDR1 MNHEY and CDR2 SVGAGI come from the germline V gene. The CDR3 coding sequence is TGTGCCACCTCGCCAACCACAGATACGCAGTATTTT. Amino acids: CATSPTTDTQYF.

Here the CDR3 DNA reads TGTGCCTGGAGTGATACAGGGGCAGGCTACACCTTC. It encodes CAWSDTGAGYTF. The chain recombines TRBV30 with TRBJ1-2; 7 positions match TRBD1. V was pared by 1 base and J by 8 bases, with 4 bases of the junction left unmatched. This CDR3 comprises 12 residues. Germline V gene lookup returns CDR1 GTSNPN and CDR2 SVGIG (reference sequence).

About this clone: The CDR3 does not close with the conserved phenylalanine or tryptophan, likely indicating a read error. V usage is TRBV2 and J usage is TRBJ1-6, with D possibly being TRBD1 (6 bases). Germline CDR1 is SNHLY and CDR2 is FYNNEI. V was shortened by 11 bases and J by 6 bases, with 20 bases between the two germline ends. There are 15 residues in the CDR3. This CDR3 is CASRGSTGANSPLHI. CDR3 coding DNA: TGTGCCTCGAGAGGATCGACAGGAGCTAATTCACCCCTCCACATT.

V and J are TRBV9 and TRBJ2-2, with D possibly being TRBD1 (5 bases). Trimming cost V 1 base and J 6 bases, with 10 bases left between them. The CDR3 spans 14 residues. Germline values: CDR1 SGDLS, CDR2 YYNGEE. The CDR3 loop is CASSVQGIAGELFF. CDR3 sequence (DNA): TGTGCCAGCAGCGTACAGGGTATCGCCGGGGAGCTGTTTTTT.

CDR3 in amino acids: CASSPGTGVNYGYTF. CDR3 in DNA: TGTGCCAGCAGCCCCGGGACAGGGGTTAACTATGGCTACACCTTC. J is TRBJ1-2 and V is TRBV5-6; 10 bases match TRBD1. The CDR3 totals 15 residues. V lost 4 bases, J lost 1 base, and 4 bases stayed unmatched. CDR1 is SGHDT, CDR2 YYEEEE, per germline.

The chain couples TRBV2 to TRBJ1-2; 9 nucleotides align to TRBD1. V lost 5 bases and J lost 2; bases outside the gene matches: 9. This CDR3 is built from 16 residues. Germline values: CDR1 SNHLY, CDR2 FYNNEI. The CDR3 is CASSSGTGRINYGYTF. The CDR3 DNA is TGTGCCAGCAGTTCCGGGACAGGGAGGATCAACTATGGCTACACCTTC.

The CDR3 sequence is CASTDRDEQYF. As DNA, the CDR3 is TGTGCCAGCACTGACAGAGACGAGCAGTACTTC. The J gene is TRBJ2-7, the V gene TRBV2; D possibly corresponds to TRBD1 (5 bases). Trimming pared 7 bases from V and 5 bases from J, leaving 9 bases between. The CDR3 is 11 amino acids. Germline lookup yields CDR1 SNHLY and CDR2 FYNNEI.

In its sample, this clone was seen a few times. The rearrangement joins TRBV5-8 to TRBJ1-3, with no clear D. The V gene lost 2 bases and the J gene lost 2 bases, with 11 bases spanning the gap. Germline CDR1 is SGHTS and CDR2 is YDEGEE. The CDR3 sequence is 15 residues long. The CDR3 coding sequence is TGTGCCAGCAGCTTAGGTACAGTCGCTGGAAACACCATATATTTT. Protein sequence: CASSLGTVAGNTIYF.

As regards this clone: The sample holds other DNA sequences that translate to the same CDR3. The V call is TRBV5-1, the J call TRBJ2-6; the D gene is possibly TRBD2 (6 bases). The CDR3 extends over 21 amino acids. V dropped 0 bases and J dropped 5 bases, with 27 bases sitting between them. Germline V lookup: CDR1 SGHRS, CDR2 YFSETQ. DNA of the CDR3: TGCGCCAGCAGCTTGGCTCGGGAGCATTCCTTCTCTCTGGTAAGGGCCAACGTCCTGACTTTC. Its translation is CASSLAREHSFSLVRANVLTF.

The count of this clone is one. The V call is TRBV19, the J call TRBJ1-2, with 7 bases matching TRBD1. CDR1 LNHDA and CDR2 SQIVND come from the germline V gene (reference sequence). This CDR3 is 15 amino acids long. With 1 base clipped from V and 4 bases from J, the junction kept 6 bases outside the gene matches. CDR3 region: CASSIATGRAYGYTF. Here the CDR3 DNA reads TGTGCCAGTAGTATAGCGACAGGGAGGGCCTATGGCTACACCTTC.

This clone has more than one count but fewer than ten. The V call is TRBV11-3, the J call TRBJ2-3; TRBD1 matches 11 bases. Trimming at V came to 5 bases and at J to 1 base, leaving 5 bases not matched to a gene. Germline V gene sequence: CDR1 SGHNT, CDR2 YENEEA. The CDR3 is 16 amino acids. CDR3 loop: CASSPGTGGGTDTQYF. The CDR3 DNA is TGTGCCAGCAGCCCCGGGACAGGGGGAGGCACAGATACGCAGTATTTT. The complete variable domain, with remaining parts taken from reference TRBV11-3 and TRBJ2-3, reads EAGVVQSPRYKIIEKKQPVAFWCNPISGHNTLYWYLQNLGQGPELLIRYENEEAVDDSQLPKDRFSAERLKGVDSTLKIQPAELGDSAVYLCASSPGTGGGTDTQYFGPGTRLTVL.

The J gene is TRBJ1-2, the V gene TRBV6-5; 7 bases are a match to TRBD1. CDR3 length: 13 amino acids. The ends lost 5 bases at V and 2 bases at J; junction bases unmatched: 2. Germline CDR1 and CDR2: MNHEY and SVGAGI. The CDR3 DNA reads as TGTGCCAGCAGTCCGACAGGGAACTATGGCTACACCTTC. It translates to CASSPTGNYGYTF.

This chain uses TRBV6-5 with TRBJ1-3; D gene ambiguous. The CDR3 sequence is 14 residues long. V lost 6 bases and J lost 8, with 17 bases in between. Germline V gene sequence: CDR1 MNHEY, CDR2 SVGAGI. CDR3 coding DNA: TGTGCCAGCAGAAAGGTCTCAGGTATAGACACCATATATTTT. This translates into CASRKVSGIDTIYF.

The chain links TRBV5-4 to TRBJ2-5; D might be TRBD1 or TRBD2, each matching 5 bases. This CDR3 has 13 amino acids. V gave up 6 bases and J gave up 3 bases, with 12 bases separating them. Germline V lookup: CDR1 SGHNT, CDR2 YYREEE (reference sequence). For the CDR3, the DNA is TGTGCCAGCAAATTCAGAGGGGAAGAGACCCAGTACTTC. Translating it yields CASKFRGEETQYF.

This chain uses TRBV23-1 with TRBJ1-2, with D uncertain. TRBV23-1 falls under the ORF class, with uncertain function. The length of the CDR3 is 17 residues. V was shortened by 0 bases and J by 0 bases, with 14 bases between the two germline ends. In nucleotides, the CDR3 is TGCGCCAGCAGTCAATCTCTACAACCCGTGGCTAACTATGGCTACACCTTC. Protein product: CASSQSLQPVANYGYTF.

The chain combines TRBV5-4 with TRBJ1-2, with 7 positions matching TRBD1. Germline CDR1 SGHNT, CDR2 YYREEE (reference sequence). Unmatched junction bases numbered 11, after V lost 4 bases and J lost 8 bases. The CDR3 extends over 14 amino acids. CDR3 in DNA: TGTGCCAGCAGCCCAGAGACAGGGTTGGGAGGCTACACCTTC. It translates to CASSPETGLGGYTF.

The chain employs TRBV13 and TRBJ2-3; no definite D call. Germline CDR1 is PRHDT and CDR2 is FYEKMQ (reference sequence). V lost 1 base and J lost 2, with 4 bases in between. The CDR3 is 13 amino acids. As DNA, the CDR3 is TGTGCCAGCAGCTTAGTGGCCACAGATACGCAGTATTTT. This gives the protein CASSLVATDTQYF.

This chain uses TRBV7-8 with TRBJ2-2; 14 bases agree with TRBD2. Germline CDR1 reads SGHVS; CDR2 reads FQNEAQ. The CDR3 has 17 amino acids. Trimming cost V 5 bases and J 1 base; bases outside gene matches: 3. This CDR3 is CASSRGLAGGNTGELFF. CDR3 coding DNA: TGTGCCAGCAGCCGCGGACTAGCGGGGGGGAACACCGGGGAGCTGTTTTTT.

This chain links TRBV6-5 with TRBJ2-1; 11 nucleotides match TRBD2. V shed 4 bases, J shed 6 bases, and the junction held 2 bases outside the gene matches. Germline loops: CDR1 MNHEY, CDR2 SVGAGI. This CDR3 has 14 amino acids. The CDR3, as DNA: TGTGCCAGCAGTTTCGGGACTAGCGGCAATGAGCAGTTCTTC. Amino acids: CASSFGTSGNEQFF.

This clone was observed a single time. The chain links TRBV11-3 to TRBJ2-7; D gene ambiguous. Per germline, CDR1 SGHNT and CDR2 YENEEA. The CDR3 totals 13 residues. V gave up 6 bases and J gave up 2 bases, with 11 bases separating them. The CDR3 DNA sequence: TGTGCCAGCAGAGGGTTGCGGACCTACGAGCAGTACTTC. This encodes CASRGLRTYEQYF.

The genes are TRBV9 and TRBJ2-5; D is ambiguous. With 0 bases removed from V and 5 bases from J, the gap between germline ends came to 5 bases. The CDR3 spans 12 residues. Germline values: CDR1 SGDLS, CDR2 YYNGEE. The CDR3 DNA reads as TGTGCCAGCAGCGTAGCGGAGGAGACCCAGTACTTC. As protein: CASSVAEETQYF. The full variable domain, with the rest looked up from reference TRBV9 and TRBJ2-5, is DSGVTQTPKHLITATGQRVTLRCSPRSGDLSVYWYQQSLDQGLQFLIQYYNGEERAKGNILERFSAQQFPDLHSELNLSSLELGDSALYFCASSVAEETQYFGPGTRLLVL.

The sample holds a few counts of this clone. This chain connects TRBV14 to TRBJ1-2, with 9 bases that match TRBD1. V lost 2 bases to trimming and J lost 7 bases; unmatched junction nucleotides: 14. Germline values: CDR1 SGHDN, CDR2 FVKESK. This CDR3 is built from 17 residues. The CDR3 nucleotides read TGTGCCAGCAGCCAACCTGAGTGGGTAGGGACAGGGAGTGGCTACACCTTC. Translation gives CASSQPEWVGTGSGYTF.

The gene calls are TRBV2 and TRBJ1-1; 8 nucleotides align to TRBD1. There are 14 residues in the CDR3. Trimming at V came to 6 bases and at J to 4 bases, leaving 7 bases not matched to a gene. Germline V gene sequence: CDR1 SNHLY, CDR2 FYNNEI. The CDR3: CASSLQGGATEAFF. The CDR3 nucleotides are TGTGCCAGCAGCCTACAGGGGGGTGCCACTGAAGCTTTCTTT. Full variable domain (rest looked up from reference TRBV2 and TRBJ1-1): EPEVTQTPSHQVTQMGQEVILRCVPISNHLYFYWYRQILGQKVEFLVSFYNNEISEKSEIFDDQFSVERPDGSNFTLKIRSTKLEDSAMYFCASSLQGGATEAFFGQGTRLTVV.

The chain uses TRBV6-4 and TRBJ2-2; 12 bases are a match to TRBD2. This CDR3 spans 15 amino acids. CDR1 is MRHNA, CDR2 SNTAGT, per germline. V lost 6 bases and J lost 4; bases outside the gene matches: 3. This CDR3 reads CASRLAGGSTGELFF. DNA for the CDR3: TGTGCCAGCAGACTAGCGGGGGGAAGCACCGGGGAGCTGTTTTTT.

The CDR3 reads CASREGSTDTQYF. The CDR3 coding sequence is TGTGCCAGCAGAGAGGGGAGTACAGATACGCAGTATTTT. The chain combines TRBV9 with TRBJ2-3; the D call may be TRBD1 or TRBD2 (5 bases each). The CDR3 covers 13 residues. Germline V CDR1 and CDR2: SGDLS, YYNGEE. Trimming cost V 5 bases and J 3 bases, with 10 bases left between them.

The DNA of the CDR3 is TGTGCCAGCAGCTGGTCCCGCAATCAGCCCCAGCATTTT. Translation: CASSWSRNQPQHF. V and J are TRBV7-2 and TRBJ1-5; D call uncertain. Trimming removed 4 bases from V and 2 bases from J, with 6 bases in between. CDR1 is SGHTA, CDR2 FQGNSA, per germline. The CDR3 extends over 13 amino acids.